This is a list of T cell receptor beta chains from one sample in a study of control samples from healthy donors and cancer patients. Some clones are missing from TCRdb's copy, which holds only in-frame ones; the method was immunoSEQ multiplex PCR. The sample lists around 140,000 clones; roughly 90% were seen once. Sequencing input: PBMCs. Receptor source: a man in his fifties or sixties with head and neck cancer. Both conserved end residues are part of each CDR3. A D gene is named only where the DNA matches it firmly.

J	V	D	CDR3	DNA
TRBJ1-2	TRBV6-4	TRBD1	CASSETGDANYGYTF	TGTGCCAGCAGTGAAACAGGGGATGCTAACTATGGCTACACCTTC
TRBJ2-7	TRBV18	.	CASSPSGAGETQQYF	TGTGCCAGCTCACCGAGTGGGGCAGGTGAGACTCAGCAGTACTTC
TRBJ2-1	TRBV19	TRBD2	CASSIVRTSGGNEQFF	TGTGCCAGTAGTATAGTGAGGACTAGCGGGGGGAATGAGCAGTTCTTC
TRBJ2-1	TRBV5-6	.	CASSGEGWGEQFF	TGTGCCAGCAGCGGCGAGGGGTGGGGTGAGCAGTTCTTC
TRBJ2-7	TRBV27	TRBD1	CASSLAGTGGLSSYEQYF	TGTGCCAGCAGTTTAGCCGGGACAGGGGGATTGAGCTCCTACGAGCAGTACTTC
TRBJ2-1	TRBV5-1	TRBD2	CASSSIQREANEQFF	TGCGCCAGCAGCTCCATACAGCGGGAGGCCAATGAGCAGTTCTTC
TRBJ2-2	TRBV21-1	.	CASSKCPHRAGELFF	TGTGCCAGCAGCAAATGTCCCCACAGGGCCGGGGAGCTGTTTTTT
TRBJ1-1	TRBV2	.	CASSEARNTEAFF	TGTGCCAGCAGTGAGGCCAGAAACACTGAAGCTTTCTTT
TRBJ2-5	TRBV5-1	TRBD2	CASSLAGGRETQYF	TGCGCCAGCAGCTTGGCGGGCGGGAGGGAGACCCAGTACTTC
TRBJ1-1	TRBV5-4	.	CASSSRIRLANTEAFF	TGTGCCAGCAGCTCACGTATTCGTTTAGCGAACACTGAAGCTTTCTTT
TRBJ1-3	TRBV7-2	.	CASRQSFSGNTIYF	TGTGCCAGCAGACAAAGTTTCTCTGGAAACACCATATATTTT
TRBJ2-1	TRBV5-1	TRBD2	CASSLAGRGGNEQFF	TGCGCCAGCAGCTTGGCTGGGCGGGGGGGCAATGAGCAGTTCTTC
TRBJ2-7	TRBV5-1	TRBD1	CASRDWDSSLYEQYF	TGCGCCAGCAGGGACTGGGACAGCTCCCTCTACGAGCAGTACTTC
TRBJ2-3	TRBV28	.	CASSLRDTQYF	TGTGCCAGCAGTTTAAGAGATACGCAGTATTTT
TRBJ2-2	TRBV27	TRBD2	CASSSTSGDTGELFF	TGTGCCAGCAGCTCGACTAGCGGGGACACCGGGGAGCTGTTTTTT
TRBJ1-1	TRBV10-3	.	CAISSITGLGNTEAFF	TGTGCCATCAGTTCGATTACGGGGTTGGGGAACACTGAAGCTTTCTTT
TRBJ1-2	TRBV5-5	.	CASSLEGSNYGYTF	TGTGCCAGCAGCTTGGAAGGCAGCAACTATGGCTACACCTTC